What follows are 20 T cell receptor beta chains derived from one specimen sequenced in a study of shared clonotypes between healthy human individuals. Data came from immunoSEQ multiplex PCR; TCRdb stores just in-frame clones and leaves some out. The sample consists of 2 million to 2.5 million clones, 90% to 97% of them appearing once. The sequencing sample was made of naive CD4+ T cells sorted from blood. Sample subset: CD45RA+ positively selected. The receptors originated from a man aged 18 to 30 in good health.

The chain has TRBV28 and TRBJ2-7; 8 nucleotides agree with TRBD1. Germline assignment: CDR1 MDHEN and CDR2 SYDVKM. The length of the CDR3 is 15 residues. The trim removed 4 bases at V and 4 bases at J, leaving 9 bases unmatched. The CDR3 nucleotides are TGTGCCAGCAGTTCATGGACAGGGCTTGCATACGAGCAGTACTTC. Residues: CASSSWTGLAYEQYF.

For this clone: This sample includes further DNA sequences coding for the same CDR3. The V gene is TRBV28, the J gene TRBJ2-7, with 7 positions matching TRBD2. V shed 4 bases and J 0 bases; nucleotides not matched to a gene: 3. The CDR3 has 14 residues. Germline V gives CDR1 MDHEN, CDR2 SYDVKM. CDR3 protein: CASSSGGSSYEQYF. The CDR3 DNA sequence: TGTGCCAGCAGTTCCGGGGGGAGCTCCTACGAGCAGTACTTC. Full variable domain (missing parts from reference TRBV28 and TRBJ2-7): DVKVTQSSRYLVKRTGEKVFLECVQDMDHENMFWYRQDPGLGLRLIYFSYDVKMKEKGDIPEGYSVSREKKERFSLILESASTNQTSMYLCASSSGGSSYEQYFGPGTRLTVT.

CDR3 sequence reads: CAIRWGEDTEAFF. The CDR3 DNA sequence: TGTGCCATCAGATGGGGTGAGGACACTGAAGCTTTCTTT. The rearrangement joins TRBV10-3 to TRBJ1-1; no reliable D call. V lost 6 bases and J 3 bases, leaving 11 bases between the germline ends. The germline V gene has CDR1 ENHRY and CDR2 SYGVKD. The CDR3 sequence is 13 residues long.

This rearrangement joins TRBV6-1 to TRBJ2-3, with 11 bases identical to TRBD2. This CDR3 has 14 amino acids. The germline CDR1 and CDR2 sequences are MNHNS and SASEGT. Trimming cost V 4 bases and J 5 bases; bases outside gene matches: 2. CDR3 in DNA: TGTGCCAGCAGTGCTAGCGGGAGGATAGATACGCAGTATTTT. Encoded protein: CASSASGRIDTQYF.

The V and J genes are TRBV10-2 and TRBJ2-7; 7 bases match TRBD1. Germline loops: CDR1 WSHSY, CDR2 SAAADI. Trimming at V came to 8 bases and at J to 1 base, leaving 11 bases not matched to a gene. The length of the CDR3 is 15 residues. The CDR3 DNA reads as TGCGCCAGCTCTCAGACAGGGCCCAGTTCCTACGAGCAGTACTTC. Protein product: CASSQTGPSSYEQYF.

V usage is TRBV6-6 and J usage is TRBJ2-2; 9 bases are shared with TRBD1. This CDR3 is 14 amino acids long. The germline V gene encodes CDR1 MNHNY and CDR2 SVGAGI (reference sequence). Trimming took 6 bases from V and 5 from J; bases not matched to a gene: 4. CDR3 sequence reads: CASRIGQGTGELFF. The CDR3 DNA sequence: TGTGCCAGCAGGATCGGACAGGGGACCGGGGAGCTGTTTTTT.

The chain has TRBV19 and TRBJ2-2, with D uncertain. V dropped 0 bases and J dropped 2 bases, with 4 bases sitting between them. Germline V gene sequence: CDR1 LNHDA, CDR2 SQIVND (reference sequence). The CDR3 is 14 residues long. CDR3 coding DNA: TGTGCCAGTAGTATAGAACAAAACACCGGGGAGCTGTTTTTT. It is translated as CASSIEQNTGELFF.

The chain carries TRBV9 and TRBJ1-4; a possible D gene is TRBD1 (6 bases). The CDR3 loop spans 16 amino acids. Germline CDR1 SGDLS, CDR2 YYNGEE. The V and J ends lost 0 bases and 5 bases respectively, with 14 bases between them. CDR3 protein: CASSVGGGTKNEKLFF. CDR3 DNA sequence: TGTGCCAGCAGCGTAGGCGGGGGGACAAAGAATGAAAAACTGTTTTTT. The entire variable domain, with the rest obtained from reference TRBV9 and TRBJ1-4, is as follows: DSGVTQTPKHLITATGQRVTLRCSPRSGDLSVYWYQQSLDQGLQFLIQYYNGEERAKGNILERFSAQQFPDLHSELNLSSLELGDSALYFCASSVGGGTKNEKLFFGSGTQLSVL.

The sample holds one count of this clone. Other DNA sequences in the same sample also yield this CDR3. The V gene is TRBV19, the J gene TRBJ2-7; 8 nucleotides agree with TRBD1. This CDR3 region has 14 residues. Germline V gene data show CDR1 as LNHDA and CDR2 as SQIVND (reference sequence). J lost 3 bases, V lost 2 bases, and 3 bases had no gene match. As DNA, the CDR3 is TGTGCCAGTAGTATACAGGGGGCAAGCTACGAGCAGTACTTC. Its translation is CASSIQGASYEQYF.

Notes on this clone: This same CDR3 is encoded by further DNA sequences in the sample. The rearrangement joins TRBV6-1 to TRBJ1-1; D might be TRBD1 (6 bases). The V gene lost 6 bases and the J gene lost 0 bases, with 11 bases spanning the gap. CDR1 and CDR2 (germline): MNHNS, SASEGT. This CDR3 region has 14 residues. CDR3 nucleotides: TGTGCCAGCAGGTTTGGACAGTTGAACACTGAAGCTTTCTTT. Residues: CASRFGQLNTEAFF.

The V call is TRBV29-1, the J call TRBJ1-6; 10 bases line up with TRBD1. V lost 0 bases to trimming and J lost 5 bases; unmatched junction nucleotides: 7. There are 17 residues in the CDR3. CDR1 SQVTM and CDR2 ANQGSEA come from the germline V gene. Here the CDR3 reads CSVEDGWDRGNNSPLHF. CDR3 nucleotides: TGCAGCGTTGAAGATGGGTGGGACAGGGGAAATAATTCACCCCTCCACTTT. Variable domain in full (rest from reference TRBV29-1 and TRBJ1-6): SAVISQKPSRDICQRGTSLTIQCQVDSQVTMMFWYRQQPGQSLTLIATANQGSEATYESGFVIDKFPISRPNLTFSTLTVSNMSPEDSSIYLCSVEDGWDRGNNSPLHFGNGTRLTVT.

The chain carries TRBV15 and TRBJ1-5; D ambiguous. Germline values: CDR1 LNHNV, CDR2 YYDKDF (reference sequence). The CDR3 extends over 16 amino acids. Trimming cost V 0 bases and J 3 bases, with 12 bases left between them. This CDR3 reads CATSRDPSRNNQPQHF. The CDR3 bases are TGTGCCACCAGCAGAGACCCAAGCAGGAACAATCAGCCCCAGCATTTT.

The V gene is TRBV7-2, the J gene TRBJ1-6, with D possibly TRBD1 on 5 matching bases. Germline V gene sequence: CDR1 SGHTA, CDR2 FQGNSA. V was shortened by 2 bases and J by 6 bases, with 11 bases between the two germline ends. This CDR3 is built from 15 residues. The CDR3 spells CASSLHGATNSPLHF. As DNA, the CDR3 is TGTGCCAGCAGCTTACATGGGGCAACTAATTCACCCCTCCACTTT. Full variable domain (outside the CDR3, taken from reference TRBV7-2 and TRBJ1-6): GAGVSQSPSNKVTEKGKDVELRCDPISGHTALYWYRQSLGQGLEFLIYFQGNSAPDKSGLPSDRFSAERTGGSVSTLTIQRTQQEDSAVYLCASSLHGATNSPLHFGNGTRLTVT.

This rearrangement joins TRBV2 to TRBJ2-5; TRBD1 agrees at 10 bases. V was pared by 6 bases and J by 5 bases, with 9 bases of the junction left unmatched. The length of the CDR3 is 15 residues. In germline, CDR1 is SNHLY, CDR2 FYNNEI. The CDR3: CASRGDRGEYETQYF. The CDR3 DNA reads TGTGCCAGCAGAGGGGACAGGGGCGAGTACGAGACCCAGTACTTC. The variable domain in full, completed from reference TRBV2 and TRBJ2-5, reads EPEVTQTPSHQVTQMGQEVILRCVPISNHLYFYWYRQILGQKVEFLVSFYNNEISEKSEIFDDQFSVERPDGSNFTLKIRSTKLEDSAMYFCASRGDRGEYETQYFGPGTRLLVL.

The chain recombines TRBV5-1 with TRBJ2-1, with 13 bases identical to TRBD2. Germline trimming cut 0 bases from V and 9 bases from J; bases unmatched to any gene: 3. CDR1 and CDR2 (germline): SGHRS, YFSETQ. The CDR3 runs to 15 residues. CDR3 nucleotide sequence: TGCGCCAGCAGCTTGGGGACTAGCGGGAGTAGTGAGCAGTTCTTC. Protein product: CASSLGTSGSSEQFF.

The chain carries TRBV5-6 and TRBJ1-5; perhaps TRBD1 as D (6 bases). The germline V gene has CDR1 SGHDT and CDR2 YYEEEE. The CDR3 covers 14 residues. V shed 4 bases and J shed 3 bases, with 11 bases lying between them. The CDR3 loop is CASSVGQHNQPQHF. The CDR3 nucleotides are TGTGCCAGCAGCGTTGGACAGCACAATCAGCCCCAGCATTTT.

This sequence joins TRBV4-1 and TRBJ2-5, with TRBD1 matching 7 bases. Germline V gives CDR1 MGHRA, CDR2 YSYEKL. V was clipped by 3 bases and J by 2 bases; unmatched bases: 6. The CDR3 runs 15 residues. CDR3 amino acids: CASSHPQGIQETQYF. The CDR3 DNA reads as TGCGCCAGCAGCCATCCACAGGGGATTCAAGAGACCCAGTACTTC.

The gene calls are TRBV28 and TRBJ2-5, with D tentatively TRBD2 (6 bases). V was shortened by 7 bases and J by 1 base, with 13 bases between the two germline ends. From germline, CDR1 is MDHEN and CDR2 SYDVKM. The CDR3 is made up of 14 amino acids. The CDR3 loop reads CASTFGGTQETQYF. CDR3 coding DNA: TGTGCCAGCACCTTTGGGGGGACCCAAGAGACCCAGTACTTC.

The CDR3 spells CASSWGTSFDEQYF. The CDR3 DNA reads as TGCGCCAGCAGCTGGGGGACGTCTTTTGACGAGCAGTACTTC. J is TRBJ2-7 and V is TRBV5-1, with D perhaps matching TRBD1 or TRBD2 (5 bases each). The CDR3 spans 14 residues. Germline values: CDR1 SGHRS, CDR2 YFSETQ. V was clipped by 3 bases and J by 5 bases, with 15 bases between them.

The rearrangement uses TRBV5-1 and TRBJ1-2; 7 nucleotides agree with TRBD1. CDR1 SGHRS and CDR2 YFSETQ come from the germline V gene. The V gene end was trimmed by 3 bases and the J gene end by 4 bases; junction bases not matched to a gene: 6. This CDR3 has 14 amino acids. The CDR3 nucleotides read TGCGCCAGCAGCTCCAGACAGGGTGCCTATGGCTACACCTTC. It is translated as CASSSRQGAYGYTF.